This T cell receptor beta chain was observed in a study of blood T cell repertoires in COVID-19. This CDR3 contains 15 residues. The V gene's germline CDR1 is GTSNPN and CDR2 SVGIG (reference sequence). Trimming took off 3 bases at V and 1 base at J, with 15 bases between the two ends. Only in-frame clones appear in the TCRdb table, and some are missing; sequencing was by immunoSEQ multiplex PCR. The sample carries over 200,000 clones, around nine tenths recorded once. The TCR sequence derives from a woman aged 40 to 50 who had recovered from COVID-19. The chain employs TRBV30 and TRBJ1-1; possibly TRBD1 for D (5 bases). Sequenced: peripheral blood. The CDR3 loop reads CAWSPGLGGNTEAFF. As DNA, the CDR3 is TGTGCCTGGAGCCCAGGGTTGGGGGGGAACACTGAAGCTTTCTTT.